This T cell receptor beta chain was recorded in a study of T cell repertoires in cytomegalovirus infection. As for the study in general: In the study, CMV epitopes included recently identified HLA-C-restricted and well-studied HLA-B-restricted ones. Signatures in public TCR beta sequences pointed to both CMV infection and matching HLA type.

With respect to this clonotype: Its cognate antigen is unknown.

Overall study results and limits: The cumulative frequency of public TCR beta families distinguished individuals who carried CMV together with the relevant HLA. Dominant in the ex vivo response were TCR beta clonotypes restricted by HLA-C and specific for CMV.

TCRdb recomputed calls from the reads with MiXCR, one row per CDR3 protein. The data show under 500,000 distinct CDR3 sequences, with 42% seen just once and roughly two fifths held by the top ten. The CDR3 runs 14 residues. Trimming removed 1 base from V and 4 bases from J, with 10 bases in between. The germline V gene encodes CDR1 MNHNS and CDR2 SASEGT. Sample: cultured PBMCs, taken from culture after CMV antigen stimulation. The sequence came from a human donor in good health (CMV status not recorded). Some clones in this sample may be carry-over from other donors' samples. This chain links TRBV6-1 with TRBJ1-2; D is undetermined. The DNA of the CDR3 is TGTGCCAGCAGTGAAGGGCTGCTTGGCTATGGCTACACCTTC. It translates to CASSEGLLGYGYTF.